This T cell receptor (beta chain) appears in the sequencing data of a study of yellow fever vaccine responses in identical twins. Regarding the study as a whole: Twins reportedly showed a vaccine T cell response that seemed partly convergent and partly personalized.

Germline-derived CDR1 and CDR2 are MNHEY and SMNVEV (reference sequence). The trim removed 4 bases at V and 6 bases at J, leaving 1 base unmatched. This CDR3 region has 13 residues. Concerning this clonotype itself: The antigen remains unidentified.

TCRdb called the RT-PCR reads again in MiXCR, with one record for every CDR3 protein. Of about 19,000 distinct CDR3 sequences listed, roughly 75% are singletons. The V call is TRBV27, the J call TRBJ1-2; 11 bases map to TRBD1. The sample consisted of T cells from blood (PBMCs), unsorted or a sorted subset (not recorded which), taken before or after yellow fever vaccination (not recorded which). The TCR originated in a woman between 18 and 29 years old who received the yellow fever vaccine. CDR3 protein: CASSWTGGDGYTF. DNA for the CDR3: TGTGCCAGCAGTTGGACAGGGGGCGATGGCTACACCTTC.